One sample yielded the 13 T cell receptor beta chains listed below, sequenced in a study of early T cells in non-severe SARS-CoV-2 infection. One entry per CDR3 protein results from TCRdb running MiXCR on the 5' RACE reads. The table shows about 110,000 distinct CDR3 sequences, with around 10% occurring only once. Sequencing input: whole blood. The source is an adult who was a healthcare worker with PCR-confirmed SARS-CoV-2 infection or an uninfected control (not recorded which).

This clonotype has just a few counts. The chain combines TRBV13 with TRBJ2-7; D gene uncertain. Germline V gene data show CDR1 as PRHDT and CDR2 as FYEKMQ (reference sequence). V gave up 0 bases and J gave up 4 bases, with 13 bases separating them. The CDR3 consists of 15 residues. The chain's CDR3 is CASSLGPNLLYEQYF. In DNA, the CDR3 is TGTGCCAGCAGCTTAGGGCCCAATCTCCTTTACGAGCAGTACTTC.

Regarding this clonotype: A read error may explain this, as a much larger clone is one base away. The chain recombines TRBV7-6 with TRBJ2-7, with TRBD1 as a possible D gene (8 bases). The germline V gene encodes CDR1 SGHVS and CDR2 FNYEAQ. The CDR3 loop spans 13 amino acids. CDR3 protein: CVSSAQGGDEQYF. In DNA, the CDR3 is TGTGTCAGCAGCGCACAGGGGGGGGACGAGCAGTACTTC.

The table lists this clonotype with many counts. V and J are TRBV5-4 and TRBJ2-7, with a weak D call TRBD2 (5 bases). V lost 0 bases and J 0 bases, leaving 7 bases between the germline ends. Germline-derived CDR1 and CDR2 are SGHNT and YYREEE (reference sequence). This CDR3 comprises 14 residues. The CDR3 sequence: CASSLAGSSYEQYF. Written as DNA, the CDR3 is TGTGCCAGCAGCTTGGCGGGGAGCTCCTACGAGCAGTACTTC. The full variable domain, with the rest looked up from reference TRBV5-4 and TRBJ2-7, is ETGVTQSPTHLIKTRGQQVTLRCSSQSGHNTVSWYQQALGQGPQFIFQYYREEENGRGNFPPRFSGLQFPNYSSELNVNALELDDSALYLCASSLAGSSYEQYFGPGTRLTVT.

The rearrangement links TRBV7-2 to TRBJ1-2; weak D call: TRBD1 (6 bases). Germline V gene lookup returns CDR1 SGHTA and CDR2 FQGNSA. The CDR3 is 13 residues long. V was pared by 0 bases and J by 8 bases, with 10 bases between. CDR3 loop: CASSLAVDRGYTF. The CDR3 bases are TGTGCCAGCAGCTTAGCGGTAGACAGGGGCTACACCTTC.

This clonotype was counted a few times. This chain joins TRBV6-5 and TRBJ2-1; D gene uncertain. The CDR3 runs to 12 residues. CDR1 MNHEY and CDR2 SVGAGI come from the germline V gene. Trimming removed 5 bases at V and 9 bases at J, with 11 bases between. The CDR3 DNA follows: TGTGCCAGCAGTCAGAGACCGGCTGAGCAGTTCTTC. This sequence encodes CASSQRPAEQFF.

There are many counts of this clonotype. CDR3 protein: CAYVSGESGANVLTF. The CDR3 DNA sequence: TGTGCCTACGTATCGGGGGAATCCGGTGCCAACGTCCTGACTTTC. The gene calls are TRBV30 and TRBJ2-6, with D perhaps matching TRBD2 (6 bases). This CDR3 contains 15 residues. Germline V gene data show CDR1 as GTSNPN and CDR2 as SVGIG (reference sequence). The germline V and J ends were trimmed by 7 bases and 7 bases, with 20 bases remaining between them.

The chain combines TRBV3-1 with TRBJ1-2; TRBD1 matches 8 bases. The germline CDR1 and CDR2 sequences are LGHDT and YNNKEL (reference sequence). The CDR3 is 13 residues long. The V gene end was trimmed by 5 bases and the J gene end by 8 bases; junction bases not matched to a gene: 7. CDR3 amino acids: CASSTGQARGYTF. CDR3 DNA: TGTGCCAGCAGCACGGGACAGGCTAGAGGCTACACCTTC.

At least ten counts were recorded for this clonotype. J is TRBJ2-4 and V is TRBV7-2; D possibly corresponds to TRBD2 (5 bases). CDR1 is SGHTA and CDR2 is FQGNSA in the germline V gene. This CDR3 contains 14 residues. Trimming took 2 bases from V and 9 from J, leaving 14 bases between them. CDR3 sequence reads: CASSLPASEGIQYF. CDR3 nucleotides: TGTGCCAGCAGCTTACCCGCTTCCGAGGGCATTCAGTACTTC.

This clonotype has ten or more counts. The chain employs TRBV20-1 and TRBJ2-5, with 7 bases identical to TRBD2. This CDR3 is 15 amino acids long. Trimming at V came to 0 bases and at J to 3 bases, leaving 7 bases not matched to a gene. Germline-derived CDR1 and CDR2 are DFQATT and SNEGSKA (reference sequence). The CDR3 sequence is CSARDGYLAEETQYF. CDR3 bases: TGCAGTGCTAGAGATGGATACCTAGCGGAAGAGACCCAGTACTTC.

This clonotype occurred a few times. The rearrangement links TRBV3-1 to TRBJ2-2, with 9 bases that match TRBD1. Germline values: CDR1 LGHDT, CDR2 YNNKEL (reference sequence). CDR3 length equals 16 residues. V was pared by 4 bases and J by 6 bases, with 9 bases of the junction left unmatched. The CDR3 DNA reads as TGTGCCAGCAGCCCCCGAACGGGACAGGGATCCGGGGAGCTGTTTTTT. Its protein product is CASSPRTGQGSGELFF.

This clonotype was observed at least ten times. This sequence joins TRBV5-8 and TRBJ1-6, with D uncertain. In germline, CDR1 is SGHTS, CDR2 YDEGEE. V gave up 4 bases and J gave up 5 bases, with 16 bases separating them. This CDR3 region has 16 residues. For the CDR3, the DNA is TGTGCCAGCAGCCCCTTGTTGGGGTTCCATAATTCACCCCTCCACTTT. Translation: CASSPLLGFHNSPLHF.

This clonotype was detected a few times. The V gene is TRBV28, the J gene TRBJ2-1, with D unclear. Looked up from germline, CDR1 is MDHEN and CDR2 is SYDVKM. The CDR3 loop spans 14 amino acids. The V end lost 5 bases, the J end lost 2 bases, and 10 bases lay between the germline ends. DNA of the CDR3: TGTGCCAGCAGTCCCTACGGACCCTACAATGAGCAGTTCTTC. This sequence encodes CASSPYGPYNEQFF.

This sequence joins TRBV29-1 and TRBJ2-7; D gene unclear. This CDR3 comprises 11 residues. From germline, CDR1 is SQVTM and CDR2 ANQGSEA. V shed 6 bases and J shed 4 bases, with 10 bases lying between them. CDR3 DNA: TGCAGCGTCGACGTTGGGTACGAGCAGTACTTC. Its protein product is CSVDVGYEQYF.